The text below deals with one TCR beta chain. This clone's antigen is unknown. Nothing much larger sits one base from this clone, and base qualities are not available. The immunoSEQ Assay, a bias-controlled multiplex PCR, was used to amplify TCRbeta CDR3 regions from genomic DNA. The study's processing was this. The number of nucleated cells in each sample was estimated by amplification of reference gene primers within the assay. To quantify the absolute abundance of each unique TCRbeta CDR3 rearrangement, sequence reads were collapsed and filtered. For each sample, productive Simpson clonality was calculated as the square root of Simpson's diversity index across productive rearrangements. TCRdb obtained this table from immuneACCESS and retained in-frame rearrangements with V and J assigned. These tables miss some clones; where compared with another copy, unresolved V genes account for less than half of the shortfall, and the remainder is unexplained. The V and J calls and clone size were taken over from that table, and D and trimming were inferred from the DNA. A total of about 80,000 clones appear in this sample, roughly 87% of them only once. The ten largest clonotypes hold approximately 12% of the sample.

The CDR3 goes from the cysteine to the phenylalanine over 14 residues. The retained sequence is limited to the CDR3, 42 bases, with the frame set at the first base. The junction carries 19 bases between V and J, which are trimmed by 9 bases and 5 bases respectively. CDR1 and CDR2 are drawn from the germline V gene: SNHLY, FYNNEI. This entry is derived from a study of blood T cell repertoires in COVID-19 (dated by TCRdb to 2019 to 2021). Study-level background: Samples from collaborators originated in the United States, Italy and Spain and spanned both the acute and convalescent phases of COVID-19. Where available, HLA class I and class II types were obtained from metadata supplied by the sample provider rather than from assay-based typing. A de-identified subject ID, COVID-19 status, age in years and sex were almost always included in the sample metadata. Samples came from the ongoing ImmuneRACE study (first 160 participants) plus 1,254 subjects from 6 global collaborators. Deeply sampled blood TCRbeta repertoires from subjects exposed to, actively infected with, or recovered from COVID-19 were included in the dataset. The prospective study material was composed of cDNA or gDNA derived from T cells, B-cell-depleted T cells, or PBMCs. A freely available public database, intended as a resource for researchers studying the immune response to SARS-CoV-2, is where the repertoires were released.

Collaborating institutions collected whole blood in K2EDTA tubes following their own protocols. For TCRbeta analysis, collaborator samples were shipped as frozen whole blood, as isolated PBMCs, or as DNA extracted from either sample type. Findings and caveats that apply to the study as a whole: The quantity of clinical and demographic metadata differed by source and by participant and was supplied without curation.

Sequences were obtained from peripheral blood. This TCR derives from a man aged 80 or over with acute or convalescent COVID-19. The sequence links TRBV2 to TRBJ1-1; no D gene call is confident. The CDR3 amino acid sequence is: CARERDRSGTEAFF. The nucleotides are TGTGCCAGAGAAAGAGACCGATCGGGAACTGAAGCTTTCTTT.